This T cell receptor (beta chain) appears in the sequencing data of a study of a mutant IDH1 vaccine in newly diagnosed glioma. About the research overall: Patients began vaccination 4-6 weeks after radiotherapy alone, or with temozolomide cycles.

Time point specified: week 11, during vaccination. One vaccine dose held 300 ug of mutant IDH1 20-mer peptide and came with topical imiquimod. Donor diagnoses consisted of new WHO grade 3 or 4 IDH1-mutant, ATRX-lost astrocytomas. Sequenced by immunoSEQ multiplex PCR; TCRdb stores in-frame clones only, minus some. Of tens of thousands of clones listed, about 80% are singletons. On this clone: Its cognate antigen is unknown.

V was trimmed by 4 bases and J by 4 bases, leaving 8 bases between them. From germline, CDR1 is MNHEY and CDR2 SVGAGI. This CDR3 comprises 13 residues. Findings of the study overall: Evidence of vaccine-induced immune responses was documented in roughly 93% of patients.

The V gene is TRBV6-5, the J gene TRBJ1-5; D is perhaps TRBD1 (6 bases). The source of this sequence is a man in his fifties or sixties with glioma. The starting material was PBMCs, obtained from a glioma patient whose treatment included an IDH1 peptide vaccine. CDR3 region: CASSWTVNQPQHF. Here the CDR3 DNA reads TGTGCCAGCAGTTGGACAGTTAATCAGCCCCAGCATTTT.